Listed below are T cell receptor beta chains from one sample, sequenced in a study of CD8+ T cells in alopecia areata. The data were produced by immunoSEQ multiplex PCR, yet TCRdb's version contains in-frame clones alone and is incomplete. The top ten hold roughly 0.91% of the sample, which has about 150,000 clones, roughly 65% seen once. The sample was CD4+ T cells sorted from blood, taken at week 4, from a patient treated with tofacitinib. These receptors all come from a human donor with alopecia areata. The CDR3 runs from the conserved cysteine through the conserved F or W.

>TRBV15|TRBJ1-5
CATSRGERGQPQHF
>TRBV5-6|TRBJ2-5
CASSVGTQETQYF
>TRBV5-6|TRBJ1-1
CASSSRVNTEAFF
>TRBV10-3|TRBJ2-5
CAIYDAGEETQYF
>TRBV29-1|TRBJ2-5
CSTWDRQQQETQYF
>TRBV20-1|TRBJ1-1
CSARDFTEAFF
>TRBV10-3|TRBJ1-4
CAISEGTGKDEKLFF
>TRBV29-1|TRBJ1-1
CSVTLGQGYTEAFF
>TRBV15|TRBJ2-1
CATSRAGGSYEQFF
>TRBV6-5|TRBJ1-5
CAISENAPGPQHF
>TRBV10-3|TRBJ1-5
CATPGRASNQPQHF
>TRBV29-1|TRBJ2-3
CSVGAENTDTQYF
>TRBV2|TRBJ1-6
CASAKTEHSPLHF
>TRBV29-1|TRBJ1-2
CSVITGYGYTF
>TRBV30|TRBJ2-3
CAWSVWAGTSTDTQYF
>TRBV14|TRBJ2-1
CASSQMPDEQFF
>TRBV5-1|TRBJ1-2
CASSLTEGLYGYTF
>TRBV29-1|TRBJ1-2
CSVVSAGPRGYTF
>TRBV15|TRBJ2-5
CATSRAVAQETQYF
>TRBV7-2|TRBJ2-5
CASSLERGGRKETQYF
>TRBV27|TRBJ1-5
CASRRAGNQPQHF
>TRBV11-2|TRBJ2-7
CASSSSSGGRYEQYF
>TRBV18|TRBJ1-4
CASSLQDTRGGLFF
>TRBV6-5|TRBJ2-7
CASSLGFEQYF
>TRBV29-1|TRBJ1-1
CSVIPQGREAFF
>TRBV14|TRBJ2-5
CASSPRLFETQYF
>TRBV25-1|TRBJ1-3
CASSAWDDGNTIYF
>TRBV9|TRBJ2-1
CASSPTGTPYNEQFF
>TRBV30|TRBJ1-2
CAWSVGQGTYTF